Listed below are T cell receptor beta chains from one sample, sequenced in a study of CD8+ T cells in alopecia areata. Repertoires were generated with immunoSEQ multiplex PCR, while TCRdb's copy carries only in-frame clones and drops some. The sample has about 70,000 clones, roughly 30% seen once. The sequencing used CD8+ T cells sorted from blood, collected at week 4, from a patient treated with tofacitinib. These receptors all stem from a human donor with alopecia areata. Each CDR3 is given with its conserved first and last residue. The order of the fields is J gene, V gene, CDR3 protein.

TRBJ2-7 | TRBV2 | CASSPGTGSYEQYF
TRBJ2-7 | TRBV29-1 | CSVSTGGSYEQYF
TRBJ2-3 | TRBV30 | CAWRPGVQDTQYF
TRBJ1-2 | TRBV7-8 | CASSLSRTGGSGYTF
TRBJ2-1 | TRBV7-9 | CASSLGLASNEQFF
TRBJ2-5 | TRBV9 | CASSGRTSGPQETQYF
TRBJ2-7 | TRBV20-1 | CSARMEYEQYF
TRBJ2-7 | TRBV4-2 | CASSQGLAYEQYF
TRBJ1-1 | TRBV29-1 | CSDTGGMNTEAFF
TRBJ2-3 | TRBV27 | CASSPVVADTQYF
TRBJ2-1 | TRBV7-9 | CASSSRDSFKEQFF
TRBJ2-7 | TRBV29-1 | CSVDRGSGYEQYF
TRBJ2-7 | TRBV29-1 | CSVGDGDYEQYF
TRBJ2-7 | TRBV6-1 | CASSGNYEQYF
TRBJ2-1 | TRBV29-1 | CSVLGTREKSRNEQFF
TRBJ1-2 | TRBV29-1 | CSVRVELGYGYTF
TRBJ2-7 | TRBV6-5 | CASSYREGHEQYF
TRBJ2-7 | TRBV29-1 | CSVEKRNPYEQYF
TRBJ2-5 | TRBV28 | CASSFSGSLLKNQYQETQYF
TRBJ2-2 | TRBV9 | CASSHYGTENTGELFF
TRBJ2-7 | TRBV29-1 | CSADSGSDEQYF
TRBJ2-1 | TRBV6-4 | CASSEIAGNNEQFF
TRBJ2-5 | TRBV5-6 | CASSPRQGQGETQYF
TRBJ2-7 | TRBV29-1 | CSVLAGASYEQYF